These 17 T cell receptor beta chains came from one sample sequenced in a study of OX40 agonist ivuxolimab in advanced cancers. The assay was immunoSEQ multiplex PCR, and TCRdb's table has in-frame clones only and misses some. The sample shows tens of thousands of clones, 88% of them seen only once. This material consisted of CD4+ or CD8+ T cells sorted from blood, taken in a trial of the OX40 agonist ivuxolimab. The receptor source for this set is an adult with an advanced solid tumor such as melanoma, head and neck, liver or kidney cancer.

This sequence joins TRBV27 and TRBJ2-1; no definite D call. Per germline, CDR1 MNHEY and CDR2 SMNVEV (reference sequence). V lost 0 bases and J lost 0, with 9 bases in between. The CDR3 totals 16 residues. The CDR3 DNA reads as TGTGCCAGCAGTTTATCAGGCGACCCCTCCTACAATGAGCAGTTCTTC. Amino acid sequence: CASSLSGDPSYNEQFF.

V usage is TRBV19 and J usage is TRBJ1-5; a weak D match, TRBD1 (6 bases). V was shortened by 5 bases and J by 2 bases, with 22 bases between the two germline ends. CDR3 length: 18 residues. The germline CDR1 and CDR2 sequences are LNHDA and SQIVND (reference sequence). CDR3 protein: CASSSTTQTGPGNQPQHF. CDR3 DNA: TGTGCCAGTAGTTCCACCACCCAGACAGGCCCCGGCAATCAGCCCCAGCATTTT. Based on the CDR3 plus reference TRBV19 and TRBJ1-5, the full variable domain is DGGITQSPKYLFRKEGQNVTLSCEQNLNHDAMYWYRQDPGQGLRLIYYSQIVNDFQKGDIAEGYSVSREKKESFPLTVTSAQKNPTAFYLCASSSTTQTGPGNQPQHFGDGTRLSIL.

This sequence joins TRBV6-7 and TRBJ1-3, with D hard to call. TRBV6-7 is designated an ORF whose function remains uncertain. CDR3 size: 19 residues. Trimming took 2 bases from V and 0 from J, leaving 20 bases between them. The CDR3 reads CASSYTSHKVGSSGNTIYF. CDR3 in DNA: TGTGCCAGCAGTTACACCAGTCACAAGGTAGGCAGCTCTGGAAACACCATATATTTT.

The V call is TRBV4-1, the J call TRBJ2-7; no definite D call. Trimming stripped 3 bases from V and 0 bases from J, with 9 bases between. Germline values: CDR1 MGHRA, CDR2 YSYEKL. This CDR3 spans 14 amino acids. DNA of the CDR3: TGCGCCAGCAGCCAGGCTCTTAGCTCCTACGAGCAGTACTTC. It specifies CASSQALSSYEQYF.

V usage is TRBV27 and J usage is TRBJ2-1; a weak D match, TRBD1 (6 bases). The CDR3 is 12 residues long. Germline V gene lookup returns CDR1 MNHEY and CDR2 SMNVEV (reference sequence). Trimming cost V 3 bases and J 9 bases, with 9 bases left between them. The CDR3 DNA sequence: TGTGCCAGCAGTTTGGGGGCGGCTGAGCAGTTCTTC. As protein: CASSLGAAEQFF.

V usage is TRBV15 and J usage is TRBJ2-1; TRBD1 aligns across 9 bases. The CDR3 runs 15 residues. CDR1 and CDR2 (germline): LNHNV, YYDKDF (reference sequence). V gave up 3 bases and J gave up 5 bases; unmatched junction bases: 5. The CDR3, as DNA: TGTGCCACCAGCAGGGGGACAGGGCCTAACAATGAGCAGTTCTTC. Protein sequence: CATSRGTGPNNEQFF. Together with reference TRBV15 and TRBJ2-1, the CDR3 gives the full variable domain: DAMVIQNPRYQVTQFGKPVTLSCSQTLNHNVMYWYQQKSSQAPKLLFHYYDKDFNNEADTPDNFQSRRPNTSFCFLDIRSPGLGDTAMYLCATSRGTGPNNEQFFGPGTRLTVL.

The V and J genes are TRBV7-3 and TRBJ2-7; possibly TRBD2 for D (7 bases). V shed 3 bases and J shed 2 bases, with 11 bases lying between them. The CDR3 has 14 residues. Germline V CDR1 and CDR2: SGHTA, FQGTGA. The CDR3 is CASSLGGPTYEQYF. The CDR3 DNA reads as TGTGCCAGCAGCTTGGGGGGGCCGACCTACGAGCAGTACTTC.

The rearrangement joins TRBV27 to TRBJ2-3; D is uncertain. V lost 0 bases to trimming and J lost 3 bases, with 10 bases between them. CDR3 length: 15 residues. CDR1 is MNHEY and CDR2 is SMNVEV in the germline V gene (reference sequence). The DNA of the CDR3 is TGTGCCAGCAGTTTATCGGTAGTAAGTACAGATACGCAGTATTTT. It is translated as CASSLSVVSTDTQYF.

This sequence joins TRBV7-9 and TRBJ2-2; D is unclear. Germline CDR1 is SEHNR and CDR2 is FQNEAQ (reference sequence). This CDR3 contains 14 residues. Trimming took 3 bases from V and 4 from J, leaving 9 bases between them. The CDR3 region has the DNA TGTGCCAGCAGCTTTTGGGGTGGCACCGGGGAGCTGTTTTTT. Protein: CASSFWGGTGELFF. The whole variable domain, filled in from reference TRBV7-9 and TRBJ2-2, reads DTGVSQNPRHKITKRGQNVTFRCDPISEHNRLYWYRQTLGQGPEFLTYFQNEAQLEKSRLLSDRFSAERPKGSFSTLEIQRTEQGDSAMYLCASSFWGGTGELFFGEGSRLTVL.

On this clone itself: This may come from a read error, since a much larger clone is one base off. The CDR3 DNA sequence: TGTGCCAGCAGTTACGAGCTAGCGGGAGTATCCGAGCGGTACTTC. Encoded protein: CASSYELAGVSERYF. The chain uses TRBV6-5 and TRBJ2-7; the match to TRBD2 covers 10 bases. Germline V gene sequence: CDR1 MNHEY, CDR2 SVGAGI. The CDR3 covers 15 residues.

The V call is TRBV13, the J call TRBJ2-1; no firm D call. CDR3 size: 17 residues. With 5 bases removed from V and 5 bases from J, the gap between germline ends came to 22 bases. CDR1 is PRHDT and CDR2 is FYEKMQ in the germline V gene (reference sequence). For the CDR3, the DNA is TGTGCCAGCAGCGGCCCCGGGCCTCCTTCCCCCAACAATGAGCAGTTCTTC. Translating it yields CASSGPGPPSPNNEQFF.

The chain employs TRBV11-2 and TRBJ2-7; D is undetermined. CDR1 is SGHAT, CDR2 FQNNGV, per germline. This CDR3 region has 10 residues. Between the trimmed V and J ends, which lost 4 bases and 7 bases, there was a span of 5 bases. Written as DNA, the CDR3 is TGTGCCAGCAGCTCCGGAGAGCAGTACTTC. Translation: CASSSGEQYF.

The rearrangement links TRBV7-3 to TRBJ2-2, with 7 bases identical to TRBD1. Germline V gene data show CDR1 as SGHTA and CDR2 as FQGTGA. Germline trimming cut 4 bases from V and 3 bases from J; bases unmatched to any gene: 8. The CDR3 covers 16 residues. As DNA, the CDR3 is TGTGCCAGCAGCTGGACCGGGACAGAATACACCGGGGAGCTGTTTTTT. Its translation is CASSWTGTEYTGELFF.

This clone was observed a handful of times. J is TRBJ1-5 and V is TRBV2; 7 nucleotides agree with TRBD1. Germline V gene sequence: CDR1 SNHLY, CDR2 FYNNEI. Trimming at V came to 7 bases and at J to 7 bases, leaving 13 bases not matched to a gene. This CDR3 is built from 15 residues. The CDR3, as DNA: TGTGCCAGCACCGAGGGGCACAGGGGACGGCAGCCCCAGCATTTT. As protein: CASTEGHRGRQPQHF.

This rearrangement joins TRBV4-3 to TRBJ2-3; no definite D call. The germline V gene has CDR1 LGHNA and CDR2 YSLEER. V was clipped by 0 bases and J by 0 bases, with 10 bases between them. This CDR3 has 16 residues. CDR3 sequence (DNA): TGCGCCAGCAGCCAAGACCCCCCCCTTAGCACAGATACGCAGTATTTT. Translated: CASSQDPPLSTDTQYF.

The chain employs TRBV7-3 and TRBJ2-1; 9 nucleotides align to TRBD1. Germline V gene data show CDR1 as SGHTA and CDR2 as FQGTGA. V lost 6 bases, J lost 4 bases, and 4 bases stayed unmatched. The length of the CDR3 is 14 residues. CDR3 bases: TGTGCCAGCAGTTCCGGGACAGGGTACAATGAGCAGTTCTTC. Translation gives CASSSGTGYNEQFF.

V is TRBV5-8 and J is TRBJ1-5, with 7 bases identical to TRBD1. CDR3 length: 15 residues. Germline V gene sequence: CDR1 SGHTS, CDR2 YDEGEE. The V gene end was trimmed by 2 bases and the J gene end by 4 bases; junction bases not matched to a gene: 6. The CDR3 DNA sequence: TGTGCCAGCAGCTTTCTTGGGACAGCAAATCAGCCCCAGCATTTT. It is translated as CASSFLGTANQPQHF.